A selection of T cell receptor beta chains follows, all from one sample in a study of blood T cell repertoires in COVID-19. Produced via immunoSEQ multiplex PCR; TCRdb's table is partial and in-frame only. This table holds just over 50,000 clones, 85% to 90% found once. Sequences were obtained from peripheral blood. All receptors come from a man in his 70s with acute or convalescent COVID-19. CDR3s include the opening cysteine and the closing phenylalanine or tryptophan. D genes are given only for firm matches.

14 | TRBJ1-2 | TRBV19 | TRBD1 | TGTGCCAGTAGCTATTGGGACAGAAACTATGGCTACACCTTC | CASSYWDRNYGYTF
16 | TRBJ1-5 | TRBV6-4 | TRBD1 | TGTGCCAGCAGACTCCGGGACAGGGGAGATTCCCAGCCCCAGCATTTT | CASRLRDRGDSQPQHF
15 | TRBJ2-1 | TRBV19 | . | TGTGCCAGTAGTCCCGCTAGCATTGGGCTCAATGAGCAGTTCTTC | CASSPASIGLNEQFF
13 | TRBJ2-1 | TRBV7-3 | TRBD2 | TGTGCCAGCAGCTTAGCCCTAGCGGGCGTGCAGTTCTTC | CASSLALAGVQFF
17 | TRBJ1-1 | TRBV4-1 | TRBD1 | TGCGCCAGCAGCCCCGGGGTGGTACAGGGGAAGAACACTGAAGCTTTCTTT | CASSPGVVQGKNTEAFF
17 | TRBJ2-1 | TRBV5-6 | . | TGTGCCAGCAGCCGAGGTCCTAGCGCCCGGTACAACAATGAGCAGTTCTTC | CASSRGPSARYNNEQFF
17 | TRBJ2-7 | TRBV19 | TRBD2 | TGTGCCAGTAGTCCACGACTGTGGGGGGGACTCTCCTACGAGCAGTACTTC | CASSPRLWGGLSYEQYF
14 | TRBJ2-7 | TRBV5-5 | TRBD2 | TGTGCCAGCAGCTTCGTTAGCGGGACCTACGAGCAGTACTTC | CASSFVSGTYEQYF
18 | TRBJ2-1 | TRBV5-4 | . | TGTGCCAGCAGCCCGGGGGTATATAAGTTGGGACAGAACAATGAGCAGTTCTTC | CASSPGVYKLGQNNEQFF
13 | TRBJ1-1 | TRBV24-1 | . | TGTGCCACCAGTGATCCCGGACGGGGTCGGAAACTTTTT | CATSDPGRGRKLF
15 | TRBJ1-5 | TRBV5-1 | . | TGCGCCAGCAGCCCAGGACAGTTCGGGAATCAGCCCCAGCATTTT | CASSPGQFGNQPQHF